Listed below are T cell receptor beta chains from one sample, sequenced in a study of technical replicates of blood from a few donors. Profiled with immunoSEQ multiplex PCR; TCRdb holds only in-frame clones, not every one. There are more than 65,000 clones in the sample; around 94% occur only once, and more than 0.3% lies in the top ten. Sequencing was carried out using T cells isolated from PBMCs. The receptors derive from a human donor in good health. Each CDR3 is given with its conserved first and last residue. The D gene is left open where the match is weak. Some rows mark clone size as missing; the rest say once, few, many or name a class of expanded clone.

d_call	j_call	v_call	clone_size	cdr3_length	cdr3_nt	cdr3_aa
NA	TRBJ2-1	TRBV27	NA	12	TGTGCCAGCTGGAGCTTGTACAATGAGCAGTTCTTC	CASWSLYNEQFF
TRBD2	TRBJ2-2	TRBV6-5	NA	15	TGTGCCAGCAGTTTTGCTAGCGGGATAATCGGGGAGCTGTTTTTT	CASSFASGIIGELFF
TRBD1	TRBJ1-2	TRBV10-3	NA	13	TGTGCCATCAGTGACGACAGGGACCATGGCTACACCTTC	CAISDDRDHGYTF
NA	TRBJ2-1	TRBV4-3	NA	21	TGCGCCAGCAGCCAAGGAAGTCGGGGACTGGATGCCGTATGGACCTACAATGAGCAGTTCTTC	CASSQGSRGLDAVWTYNEQFF
NA	TRBJ2-5	TRBV5-4	NA	13	TGTGCCAGCAGCTTGGACCCACCGGGGACCCAGTACTTC	CASSLDPPGTQYF
TRBD2	TRBJ2-5	TRBV7-7	NA	17	TGTGCTAGCAGCTTACACCTAGCGGGAGTATCCGAAGAGACCCAGTACTTC	CASSLHLAGVSEETQYF
TRBD1	TRBJ1-2	TRBV4-3	NA	13	TGCGCCAGCAGTGTCAGGGGGGACTATGGCTACACCTTC	CASSVRGDYGYTF
NA	TRBJ1-2	TRBV29-1	NA	13	TGCAGCATCTACGATGACAGCCTCTATGGCTACACCTTC	CSIYDDSLYGYTF
NA	TRBJ1-5	TRBV6-5	NA	12	TGTGCCAGCAGATCAGGGGTTCAGCCCCAGCATTTT	CASRSGVQPQHF
TRBD2	TRBJ2-7	TRBV7-8	NA	13	TGTGCCAGCAGCCCGGGACTAGGTTACGAGCAGTACTTC	CASSPGLGYEQYF
TRBD2	TRBJ2-7	TRBV7-9	once	13	TGTGCCAGCGTTGGGACTAGCACCTTTGAGCAGTACTTC	CASVGTSTFEQYF
NA	TRBJ1-2	TRBV9	NA	14	TGTGCCAGCAAACCGGACAGCTCGAACTATGGCTACACCTTC	CASKPDSSNYGYTF
TRBD1	TRBJ2-2	TRBV19	NA	15	TGTGCCAGTAGTGTCGACAGGGCGAACACCGGGGAGCTGTTTTTT	CASSVDRANTGELFF
NA	TRBJ2-1	TRBV21-1	NA	11	TGTGCCAGCAGCTCAATCAATGAGCAGTTCTTC	CASSSINEQFF
TRBD1	TRBJ2-7	TRBV30	NA	14	TGTGCCTGGAGGGGGACAGGGGCGTCCTACGAGCAGTACTTC	CAWRGTGASYEQYF
NA	TRBJ2-1	TRBV11-3	NA	12	TGTGCCAGCAGCTTTTGGCCGAATGAGCAGTTCTTC	CASSFWPNEQFF
NA	TRBJ2-5	TRBV19	NA	14	TGTGCCAGTAGTCTGCAGGGTGGCTGGGAGACCCAGTACTTC	CASSLQGGWETQYF
TRBD2	TRBJ2-2	TRBV6-1	NA	16	TGTGCCAGCAGTGCTAGCGGGAGGGCCGACACCGGGGAGCTGTTTTTT	CASSASGRADTGELFF
NA	TRBJ2-5	TRBV13	NA	15	TGTGCCAGCAGCATCGACCGGGACACCCAAGAGACCCAGTACTTC	CASSIDRDTQETQYF
TRBD1	TRBJ1-1	TRBV5-8	NA	16	TGTGCCAGCAGCTTGTTCCCGGGACAGGGGGCCCCTGAAGCTTTCTTT	CASSLFPGQGAPEAFF
NA	TRBJ1-1	TRBV5-4	NA	14	TGTGCCAGCAGCTTAAGTGGCGGGAACACTGAAGCTTTCTTT	CASSLSGGNTEAFF
NA	TRBJ2-7	TRBV11-2	NA	14	TGTGCCAGCAGCCAGCCTGGACAGCTCTACGAGCAGTACTTC	CASSQPGQLYEQYF
NA	TRBJ2-7	TRBV28	NA	12	TGTGCCAGCCGGGAGCCCGCCTACGAGCAGTACTTC	CASREPAYEQYF
TRBD1	TRBJ2-7	TRBV6-5	NA	15	TGTGCCAGCAGTTCGGGGGGACAGGGAGGTTACGAGCAGTACTTC	CASSSGGQGGYEQYF
TRBD2	TRBJ2-7	TRBV30	NA	16	TGTGCCTGGAGTGCAATAGCGGGAGTAACGTCCTACGAGCAGTACTTC	CAWSAIAGVTSYEQYF
NA	TRBJ2-1	TRBV19	NA	15	TGTGCCAGTAGTATACAGGGAAAAGTGTTCGATGAGCAGTTCTTC	CASSIQGKVFDEQFF
TRBD2	TRBJ2-1	TRBV28	NA	17	TGTGCCAGCAGCGATACAGAAGCGGGAGGGAAGTACAATGAGCAGTTCTTC	CASSDTEAGGKYNEQFF